The sequence of this TCR beta chain was determined in a study of T cells in Graves' hyperthyroidism and ophthalmopathy. Concerning this clonotype itself: The antigen remains unidentified. A much larger clone is a single base away; this may be a read error.

Germline V gives CDR1 SGHRS, CDR2 YFSETQ. The CDR3 loop spans 16 amino acids. Amplification of TCR beta CDR3 regions was performed using RNA transcripts as template. HTBI primers were employed in a first-round RT-PCR of the TCR CDR3. TCRdb passed the multiplex PCR reads through MiXCR, listing each CDR3 protein once. Of roughly 500,000 distinct CDR3 sequences in the sample, over 45% were seen once. Findings and caveats of the study: The model anticipated ophthalmopathy a median approximately 6.5 months pre-onset. Most clonotypes that expanded in the thyroid above 0.001 also showed up in blood.

Sequenced: peripheral blood or thyroid tissue (not recorded which). The clonotype originates from an adult woman with Graves' disease, either hyperthyroidism or ophthalmopathy (not recorded which). The chain links TRBV5-1 to TRBJ2-7; 11 positions agree with TRBD2. The CDR3 sequence is CASSLAGLADSYGQYF. The CDR3 DNA reads TGCGCCAGCAGCTTGGCGGGACTAGCGGATTCCTACGGGCAGTACTTC.